These T cell receptor beta chains were read from a single sample in a study of CD8 T cells in ankylosing spondylitis. TCRdb re-derived calls from the 5' RACE reads in MiXCR, one entry per CDR3 protein. The top ten hold under 1.2% of the sample, which has approximately 400,000 distinct CDR3 sequences, 15% to 20% seen once. The specimen was blood, either unsorted or a sorted T cell fraction (not recorded which). These receptor sequences come from a male donor with ankylosing spondylitis. CDR3s include the opening cysteine and the closing phenylalanine or tryptophan. D genes are given only for firm matches. Part of the rows lack a size; the others show once, few, many or a class for expanded clones.

TRBJ1-1,TRBV2,.,.,CASSAGLGTEAFF,TGTGCCAGCAGTGCGGGTTTGGGAACTGAAGCTTTCTTT
TRBJ2-5,TRBV29-1,.,.,CSVDSPSGETQYF,TGCAGCGTTGACTCTCCGTCAGGGGAGACCCAGTACTTC
TRBJ1-1,TRBV3-1,.,.,CASSQRQGEAFF,TGTGCCAGCAGCCAAAGGCAGGGTGAAGCTTTCTTT
TRBJ2-1,TRBV25-1,.,.,CASSARPGVNEQFF,TGTGCCAGCAGTGCTAGGCCCGGGGTAAATGAGCAGTTCTTC
TRBJ2-7,TRBV10-3,.,many,CAIRGTGAGEQYF,TGTGCCATCAGGGGAACGGGGGCAGGCGAGCAGTACTTC
TRBJ2-1,TRBV5-1,.,.,CASSPDTNNEQFF,TGCGCCAGCAGCCCAGACACAAACAATGAGCAGTTCTTC
TRBJ2-7,TRBV6-1,.,.,CASSERGPSSYEQYF,TGTGCCAGCAGTGAACGAGGCCCTAGCTCCTACGAGCAGTACTTC
TRBJ2-2,TRBV24-1,.,.,CATSDSGKNTGELFF,TGTGCCACCAGTGATTCGGGGAAGAACACCGGGGAGCTGTTTTTT
TRBJ1-1,TRBV18,.,.,CASSPPEALNTEAFF,TGTGCCAGCTCACCACCCGAGGCTTTGAACACTGAAGCTTTCTTT
TRBJ2-2,TRBV7-9,.,.,CASSLLWRTGELFF,TGTGCCAGCAGTCTCCTTTGGCGTACCGGGGAGCTGTTTTTT
TRBJ2-1,TRBV5-1,TRBD1,.,CASFETGTNEQFF,TGCGCCAGCTTCGAGACAGGGACCAATGAGCAGTTCTTC
TRBJ2-1,TRBV29-1,TRBD2,.,CSVTSGGTFSTGNEQFF,TGCAGCGTTACTAGCGGGGGGACCTTCTCTACGGGCAATGAGCAGTTCTTC
TRBJ1-5,TRBV20-1,TRBD1,few,CSARQGADSNQPQHF,TGCAGTGCGAGACAGGGGGCGGATAGCAATCAGCCCCAGCATTTT
TRBJ2-7,TRBV29-1,TRBD2,few,CSAGGGEKTYEQYF,TGCAGCGCTGGGGGGGGAGAGAAGACCTACGAGCAGTACTTC
TRBJ2-5,TRBV11-2,TRBD2,.,CASSLDGLGGETQYF,TGTGCCAGCAGCTTAGATGGACTAGGAGGAGAGACCCAGTACTTC
TRBJ2-7,TRBV20-1,.,.,CSALDRRSSYEQYF,TGCAGTGCCCTCGACAGGCGCAGCTCCTACGAGCAGTACTTC
TRBJ2-3,TRBV20-1,TRBD2,few,CSARTSGGSSTDTQYF,TGCAGTGCCCGAACTAGCGGGGGGTCTAGCACAGATACGCAGTATTTT
TRBJ2-3,TRBV20-1,.,.,CSARANRLGTDTQYF,TGCAGTGCTAGAGCGAACAGGCTGGGCACAGATACGCAGTATTTT
TRBJ2-7,TRBV28,.,.,CASGQAQKGLLYEQYF,TGTGCCAGCGGACAAGCTCAAAAGGGGCTTTTATACGAGCAGTACTTC
TRBJ1-1,TRBV20-1,.,few,CSATSPGTRNTEAFF,TGCAGTGCTACTTCTCCGGGAACCCGGAACACTGAAGCTTTCTTT
TRBJ1-2,TRBV28,.,once,CASRPDSLGGGGYTF,TGTGCCAGCAGACCGGACAGCCTGGGGGGTGGGGGCTACACCTTC
TRBJ2-5,TRBV5-6,.,.,CASSHKPWVTGSETQYF,TGTGCCAGCAGCCATAAGCCATGGGTGACAGGATCAGAGACCCAGTACTTC
TRBJ1-2,TRBV7-3,.,.,CASSLNPGPPSNYGYTF,TGTGCCAGCAGCTTAAACCCAGGGCCGCCATCTAACTATGGCTACACCTTC
TRBJ2-3,TRBV5-6,.,.,CASSLSTRYTDTQYF,TGTGCCAGCAGCTTGTCGACCCGGTACACAGATACGCAGTATTTT
TRBJ2-1,TRBV5-1,TRBD2,.,CASSLGGLAGSLGDEQFF,TGCGCCAGCAGCTTGGGCGGACTAGCGGGATCCCTGGGGGACGAGCAGTTCTTC
TRBJ2-3,TRBV20-1,TRBD2,.,CSAREGIGLARIPF,TGCAGTGCTAGAGAAGGAATCGGACTAGCGAGGATCCCTTTT
TRBJ2-3,TRBV5-1,.,.,CASSLQQGGDTQYF,TGCGCCAGCAGCTTGCAACAGGGGGGGGATACGCAGTATTTT
TRBJ2-2,TRBV20-1,.,.,CSANEPGATGELFF,TGCAGTGCCAATGAACCTGGGGCTACCGGGGAGCTGTTTTTT
TRBJ1-2,TRBV20-1,.,.,CSVGGERYGYTF,TGCAGTGTGGGGGGGGAGAGATATGGCTACACCTTC
TRBJ2-1,TRBV11-2,TRBD2,.,CASSISGGPNEQFF,TGTGCCAGCAGCATTAGCGGGGGGCCCAATGAGCAGTTCTTC
TRBJ2-3,TRBV24-1,TRBD2,.,CATRPNGGRSDTQYF,TGTGCCACCAGACCGAATGGCGGGAGATCAGATACGCAGTATTTT
TRBJ2-1,TRBV9,.,many,CASSVGAERSEQFF,TGTGCCAGCAGCGTAGGGGCGGAGAGAAGTGAGCAGTTCTTC
TRBJ1-2,TRBV27,.,.,CASSYGQATNGYTF,TGTGCCAGCAGTTATGGTCAGGCGACTAATGGCTACACCTTC
TRBJ1-2,TRBV5-1,.,few,CASSIGGTNYGYTF,TGCGCCAGCAGTATAGGCGGCACTAACTATGGCTACACCTTC
TRBJ2-1,TRBV12-3/TRBV12-4,.,many,CASTPGFTSYNEQFF,TGTGCCAGCACCCCCGGATTCACTTCCTACAATGAGCAGTTCTTC
TRBJ1-5,TRBV29-1,TRBD1,.,CSADFRGDNQPQHF,TGCAGCGCCGATTTCAGGGGGGACAATCAGCCCCAGCATTTT
TRBJ2-7,TRBV18,.,few,CASSSQVKYEQYF,TGTGCCAGCTCGTCACAGGTTAAATACGAGCAGTACTTC
TRBJ2-3,TRBV10-1,.,.,CASSESLGGALDTQYF,TGCGCCAGCAGTGAGAGTTTAGGGGGGGCCCTAGATACGCAGTATTTT
TRBJ2-2,TRBV10-2,TRBD2,few,CASSGSGRTGELFF,TGCGCCAGCAGTGGTAGCGGGAGGACCGGGGAGCTGTTTTTT
TRBJ1-3,TRBV7-2,.,few,CASSLASQGRQRHGNTIYF,TGTGCCAGCAGCTTAGCGTCTCAGGGCAGGCAACGGCATGGAAACACCATATATTTT